This TCR beta chain was obtained from a study of blood T cell repertoires in COVID-19 (dated by TCRdb to the early 2020s). The study in broad terms: Samples covering the acute and convalescent phases of COVID-19 were provided by collaborators in the United States, Italy and Spain. Where available, HLA class I and class II types were obtained from metadata supplied by the sample provider rather than from assay-based typing. Nearly every sample came with metadata listing a de-identified subject ID, COVID-19 status, age in years and sex. Samples were obtained from the ongoing ImmuneRACE study (first 160 participants) and from 1,254 subjects provided by 6 global collaborators. The repertoires were made available in a free public database intended to serve as a resource for research on the immune response to SARS-CoV-2. The dataset comprised deeply sampled blood TCRbeta repertoires from subjects exposed to, actively infected with, or recovered from COVID-19. The prospective study material was composed of cDNA or gDNA derived from T cells, B-cell-depleted T cells, or PBMCs. The research as a whole found: The amount of clinical and demographic metadata varied by source and participant and was provided uncurated.

To note about this clone: Its antigen target is currently unknown. The input lacks base qualities; no much larger clone sits a single base away.

The collaborating institutions used their own protocols to collect whole blood in K2EDTA tubes. For TCRbeta analysis, collaborators shipped samples as frozen whole blood, isolated PBMCs, or DNA extracted from either of those sample types. Its CDR3 holds 12 amino acids, cysteine through phenylalanine. The read is trimmed to its CDR3 DNA, 36 bases read in frame from base 1. Deletion took 5 bases off V and 11 bases off J, with a span of 15 bases between the germline ends. Sequences SEHNR (CDR1) and FQNEAQ (CDR2) are obtained from the germline V gene (reference sequence). The immunoSEQ Assay, a bias-controlled multiplex PCR, was used to amplify TCRbeta CDR3 regions from genomic DNA. The study's processing was this. The number of nucleated cells in each sample was estimated from the amplification of reference gene primers within the assay. To quantify the absolute abundance of each unique TCRbeta CDR3 rearrangement, sequence reads were collapsed and filtered. For each sample, productive Simpson clonality was calculated as the square root of Simpson's diversity index over productive rearrangements. Drawn from immuneACCESS, this table holds only the in-frame rearrangements with V and J called that TCRdb kept. Clones are partly lost; checked studies trace under half to an unresolved V gene and leave the rest unexplained. V and J calls and clone size are copied from that table; D and trimming were computed from the DNA. Within this sample are about 130,000 clones, with 84% of them counted one time only. In total, the top ten clones hold about 13% of the sample.

Input material: peripheral blood. The source of this sequence is a human donor in a cohort sampled during active COVID-19. This chain joins TRBV7-9 to TRBJ1-1, with the D gene not clear enough to name. The CDR3: CASSPPPREAFF. In nucleotides, the sequence is TGTGCCAGCAGCCCACCTCCTAGGGAGGCTTTCTTT.